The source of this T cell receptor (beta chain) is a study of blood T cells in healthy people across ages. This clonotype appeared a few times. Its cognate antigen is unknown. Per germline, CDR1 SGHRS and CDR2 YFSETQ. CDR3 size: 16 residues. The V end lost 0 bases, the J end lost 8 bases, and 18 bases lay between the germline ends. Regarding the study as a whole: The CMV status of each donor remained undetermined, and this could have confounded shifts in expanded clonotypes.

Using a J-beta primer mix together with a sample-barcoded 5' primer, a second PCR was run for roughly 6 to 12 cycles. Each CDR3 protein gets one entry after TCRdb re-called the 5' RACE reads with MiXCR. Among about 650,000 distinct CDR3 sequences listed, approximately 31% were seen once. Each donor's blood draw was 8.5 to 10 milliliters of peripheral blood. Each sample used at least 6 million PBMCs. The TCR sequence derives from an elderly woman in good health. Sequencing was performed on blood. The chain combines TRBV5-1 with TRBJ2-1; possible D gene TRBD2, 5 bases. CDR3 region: CASSLEGSAGSDEQFF. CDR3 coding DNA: TGCGCCAGCAGCTTGGAGGGCTCCGCGGGCAGCGATGAGCAGTTCTTC.